The T cell receptor (beta chain) described here comes from a study of Ad26.COV2.S vaccination and SARS-CoV-2 variants. Study-level information: Ad26.COV2.S shots went into the muscle once or twice, 56 days apart. Overall study results and limits: Measurement of non-spike TCR breadth gave similar results in vaccine and placebo recipients. Analyses that measured TCR breadth and depth may have underestimated total T cell responses.

Treatment here: around 19 received Ad26.COV2.S at low or high dose, single or two shots; roughly five received placebo; per-sample allocation not given. Sampling was performed 63 days after the first vaccine or placebo injection. TCRdb's table, derived via immunoSEQ multiplex PCR, lists solely in-frame clones and lacks some. The table lists over 300,000 clones, approximately 83% of them singletons. Worth noting for this clone: Its antigen remains unknown.

This CDR3 has 15 amino acids. The V and J ends lost 3 bases and 1 base, in that order; junction bases with no gene match: 6. Germline V lookup: CDR1 SGHAT, CDR2 FQNNGV. This TCR came from a person aged 18-60 years who received the Ad26.COV2.S COVID-19 vaccine or a placebo. The source material was peripheral blood, sampled in a trial of Ad26.COV2.S vaccine versus placebo. The chain recombines TRBV11-2 with TRBJ2-7; 7 bases are a match to TRBD2. This CDR3 reads CASSFGGSPSYEQYF. The CDR3 nucleotides read TGTGCCAGCAGCTTCGGCGGGAGTCCTTCCTACGAGCAGTACTTC. Full variable domain (outside the CDR3, taken from reference TRBV11-2 and TRBJ2-7): EAGVAQSPRYKIIEKRQSVAFWCNPISGHATLYWYQQILGQGPKLLIQFQNNGVVDDSQLPKDRFSAERLKGVDSTLKIQPAKLEDSAVYLCASSFGGSPSYEQYFGPGTRLTVT.